The 25 T cell receptor beta chains presented below share a single source sample, sequenced in a study of cytomegalovirus exposure and HLA in healthy donors (TCRdb year 2017). Library construction relied on the immunoSEQ multiplex PCR assay. For the multiplex PCR, a mixture combining 60 forward primers for TCR Vbeta segments and 13 reverse primers for TCR Jbeta segments was used. TCRdb obtained this table from immuneACCESS and retained in-frame rearrangements with V and J assigned. These tables miss some clones; where compared with another copy, unresolved V genes account for less than half of the shortfall, and the remainder is unexplained. Counted in this sample were around 160,000 clones; over 65% of them appeared once. The leading ten clones occupy about 3% of the sample. Sequencing was carried out using PBMCs. The receptors stem from a woman aged 40 to 50 in good health and CMV-seropositive.

The rearrangement uses TRBV4-2 and TRBJ2-1, with D perhaps matching TRBD2 (5 bases). Per germline, CDR1 LGHNA and CDR2 YNFKEQ. With 1 base removed from V and 4 bases from J, the gap between germline ends came to 14 bases. The CDR3 totals 16 residues. The CDR3 DNA reads as TGTGCCAGCAGCCAAGGTATCGGGGTCAGATACAATGAGCAGTTCTTC. The encoded protein is CASSQGIGVRYNEQFF.

This clone has just a few counts. The gene calls are TRBV19 and TRBJ1-4; no definite D call. V was pared by 7 bases and J by 7 bases, with 13 bases between. The CDR3 runs 13 residues. From germline, CDR1 is LNHDA and CDR2 SQIVND (reference sequence). CDR3 sequence: CASMRGWGEKLFF. The CDR3 DNA reads TGTGCCAGTATGCGGGGATGGGGTGAAAAACTGTTTTTT.

The chain employs TRBV27 and TRBJ2-3, with TRBD2 matching over 7 bases. The germline CDR1 and CDR2 sequences are MNHEY and SMNVEV (reference sequence). The CDR3 is 15 residues long. The trim removed 5 bases at V and 2 bases at J, leaving 7 bases unmatched. In DNA form, the CDR3 reads TGTGCCAGCAGTGTATGGGAGGGAGCCACAGATACGCAGTATTTT. Translating it yields CASSVWEGATDTQYF.

In this sample, this clone turned up a few times. The chain couples TRBV10-3 to TRBJ1-1; D is perhaps TRBD1 (5 bases). CDR3 size: 12 residues. Germline assignment: CDR1 ENHRY and CDR2 SYGVKD. Written as DNA, the CDR3 is TGTGCGTCCGCGGGGGAGAACACTGAAGCTTTCTTT. This translates into CASAGENTEAFF.

The count of this clone is one. The chain is built from TRBV4-1 and TRBJ2-7, with D maybe TRBD1 (6 bases). Trimming left V 0 bases short and J 6 bases short, with 12 bases between. Germline V lookup: CDR1 MGHRA, CDR2 YSYEKL. The CDR3 runs to 14 residues. The chain's CDR3 is CASSQDYRGGEQYF. The CDR3 nucleotides read TGCGCCAGCAGCCAAGACTACCGAGGGGGCGAGCAGTACTTC.

This clone turned up a few times. The chain carries TRBV28 and TRBJ2-2, with TRBD2 matching over 7 bases. The J segment lost 10 bases and the V segment lost 7 bases, leaving 12 bases of the junction unmatched. The CDR3 has 14 amino acids. Germline CDR1 is MDHEN and CDR2 is SYDVKM. DNA for the CDR3: TGTGCCAGCACCTCGAGCGGGGCCGCGGAGGAGCTGTTTTTT. Amino acid sequence: CASTSSGAAEELFF.

This chain connects TRBV5-1 to TRBJ1-5; TRBD1 aligns across 10 bases. Germline V gives CDR1 SGHRS, CDR2 YFSETQ. The V gene end was trimmed by 4 bases and the J gene end by 7 bases; junction bases not matched to a gene: 8. The CDR3 extends over 15 amino acids. The chain's CDR3 is CASSTTGGGEQPQHF. In DNA form, the CDR3 reads TGCGCCAGCAGCACGACAGGGGGCGGGGAACAGCCCCAGCATTTT.

The V call is TRBV6-1, the J call TRBJ1-4, with D possibly TRBD1 on 5 matching bases. V dropped 3 bases and J dropped 3 bases, with 11 bases sitting between them. The CDR3 runs 15 residues. The V gene's germline CDR1 is MNHNS and CDR2 SASEGT. The chain's CDR3 is CASSDLGRANEKLFF. CDR3 bases: TGTGCCAGCAGTGACCTGGGCAGGGCTAATGAAAAACTGTTTTTT.

V gene TRBV5-6 combines with J gene TRBJ2-1; weak D call: TRBD2 (5 bases). The V and J ends lost 5 bases and 8 bases respectively, with 14 bases between them. Germline V gene lookup returns CDR1 SGHDT and CDR2 YYEEEE. The CDR3 extends over 13 amino acids. The CDR3 region is CASSLTWRDEQFF. The DNA of the CDR3 is TGTGCCAGCAGTTTAACTTGGCGGGATGAGCAGTTCTTC.

This CDR3 reads CSVALQDTNTEAFF. CDR3 in DNA: TGCAGCGTTGCCCTACAGGACACGAACACTGAAGCTTTCTTT. V and J are TRBV29-1 and TRBJ1-1, with D perhaps matching TRBD1 (5 bases). The CDR3 has 14 residues. Trimming removed 4 bases from V and 1 base from J, with 13 bases in between. CDR1 is SQVTM, CDR2 ANQGSEA, per germline.

The genes are TRBV28 and TRBJ1-1; unclear D gene. Trimming removed 1 base from V and 3 bases from J, with 6 bases in between. The CDR3 has 13 amino acids. Germline CDR1 is MDHEN and CDR2 is SYDVKM. The CDR3 DNA reads TGTGCCAGCAGTTTATTGGGCTACACTGAAGCTTTCTTT. It specifies CASSLLGYTEAFF.

The chain links TRBV4-3 to TRBJ1-2; no firm D call. Germline assignment: CDR1 LGHNA and CDR2 YSLEER. This CDR3 has 18 amino acids. V was cut by 0 bases and J by 5 bases, with 22 bases left in between. The CDR3 loop is CASSQDRMIGHNRYGYTF. The CDR3 bases are TGCGCCAGCAGCCAAGATCGGATGATTGGTCATAACAGATATGGCTACACCTTC.

V and J are TRBV10-3 and TRBJ2-3, with 9 bases lining up with TRBD1. The CDR3 contains 17 residues. J gave up 0 bases and V 2 bases, and 6 bases lay outside the gene matches. The germline V gene encodes CDR1 ENHRY and CDR2 SYGVKD. CDR3 DNA sequence: TGTGCCATCAGTGAGACCGCCGGGACAGGGAGCACAGATACGCAGTATTTT. It translates to CAISETAGTGSTDTQYF.

The chain combines TRBV27 with TRBJ2-2; TRBD2 is a possible D gene (7 bases). Trimming took off 1 base at V and 8 bases at J, with 11 bases between the two ends. Germline V CDR1 and CDR2: MNHEY, SMNVEV (reference sequence). This CDR3 is 14 amino acids long. CDR3 sequence: CASSLFGGRGELFF. The CDR3 nucleotides are TGTGCCAGCAGTTTATTCGGGGGGCGGGGGGAGCTGTTTTTT.

This chain connects TRBV6-5 to TRBJ2-5; 9 bases agree with TRBD1. The assigned J gene may be wrong: the sequence end matches TRBJ2-7 better. CDR1 is MNHEY, CDR2 SVGAGI, per germline. The CDR3 covers 13 residues. CDR3 DNA: TGTGCCAGCAGCCTGGACAGGGGTGCCGAGCAGTACTTC. It is translated as CASSLDRGAEQYF.

V is TRBV27 and J is TRBJ2-7; possibly TRBD2 for D (6 bases). CDR3 length equals 15 residues. Per the germline V gene, CDR1 is MNHEY and CDR2 is SMNVEV (reference sequence). V lost 2 bases and J lost 2, with 13 bases in between. CDR3 sequence reads: CASSLGREPPYEQYF. CDR3 nucleotides: TGTGCCAGCAGTTTAGGCCGGGAGCCCCCCTACGAGCAGTACTTC.

This clone was detected a few times. The chain links TRBV5-1 to TRBJ2-3; 12 bases are shared with TRBD2. The CDR3 runs to 18 residues. J gave up 1 base and V 0 bases, and 6 bases lay outside the gene matches. The germline CDR1 and CDR2 sequences are SGHRS and YFSETQ. CDR3 protein: CASSLAVRLAGGTDTQYF. CDR3 in DNA: TGCGCCAGCAGCTTGGCCGTAAGACTAGCGGGGGGCACAGATACGCAGTATTTT.

The rearrangement joins TRBV7-3 to TRBJ1-2; TRBD1 agrees at 7 bases. CDR3 length equals 13 residues. Germline V CDR1 and CDR2: SGHTA, FQGTGA. Trimming cost V 3 bases and J 4 bases; bases outside gene matches: 2. The CDR3 DNA is TGTGCCAGCAGCTTGGGACAGAGCTATGGCTACACCTTC. Amino acid sequence: CASSLGQSYGYTF.

This chain connects TRBV7-9 to TRBJ2-7, with TRBD1 as a possible D gene (6 bases). V was trimmed by 1 base and J by 10 bases, leaving 11 bases between them. Germline V gene lookup returns CDR1 SEHNR and CDR2 FQNEAQ (reference sequence). The CDR3 is 12 residues long. The CDR3: CASSLDRAKQYF. The CDR3 DNA sequence: TGTGCCAGCAGCTTAGACAGGGCGAAACAGTACTTC.

This rearrangement joins TRBV11-3 to TRBJ2-1; maybe TRBD2 (5 bases). CDR1 is SGHNT and CDR2 is YENEEA in the germline V gene. V lost 5 bases, J lost 4 bases, and 18 bases lay in between. The CDR3 spans 16 residues. This CDR3 reads CASSARGFRGYNEQFF. In DNA, the CDR3 is TGTGCCAGCAGCGCCCGCGGGTTTCGCGGATACAATGAGCAGTTCTTC.

V is TRBV7-9 and J is TRBJ1-4; D perhaps matches TRBD1 (5 bases). The CDR3 length is 16 residues. The V end lost 0 bases, the J end lost 6 bases, and 14 bases lay between the germline ends. CDR1 is SEHNR and CDR2 is FQNEAQ in the germline V gene (reference sequence). CDR3 loop: CASSLALQGGDEKLFF. CDR3 coding DNA: TGTGCCAGCAGCTTAGCGCTCCAGGGAGGGGATGAAAAACTGTTTTTT.

The gene calls are TRBV7-2 and TRBJ1-4; TRBD1 agrees at 7 bases. Germline V gives CDR1 SGHTA, CDR2 FQGNSA. V was pared by 0 bases and J by 7 bases, with 14 bases of the junction left unmatched. This CDR3 spans 18 amino acids. This CDR3 reads CASSLARLRQGAGEKLFF. DNA for the CDR3: TGTGCCAGCAGCTTAGCCCGACTTAGACAGGGAGCGGGTGAAAAACTGTTTTTT.

V is TRBV5-1 and J is TRBJ1-2, with D possibly matching TRBD1 (6 bases). Germline V lookup: CDR1 SGHRS, CDR2 YFSETQ. This CDR3 spans 14 amino acids. Trimming took 2 bases from V and 1 from J, leaving 9 bases between them. For the CDR3, the DNA is TGCGCCAGCAGCTTCCCGGACAGTAACTATGGCTACACCTTC. Its translation is CASSFPDSNYGYTF. Looking up the rest from reference TRBV5-1 and TRBJ1-2 gives the full variable domain: KAGVTQTPRYLIKTRGQQVTLSCSPISGHRSVSWYQQTPGQGLQFLFEYFSETQRNKGNFPGRFSGRQFSNSRSEMNVSTLELGDSALYLCASSFPDSNYGYTFGSGTRLTVV.

The rearrangement uses TRBV5-6 and TRBJ1-1, with 8 bases identical to TRBD1. The CDR3 length is 15 residues. Trimming removed 2 bases from V and 1 base from J; junction bases left unmatched: 4. Germline V lookup: CDR1 SGHDT, CDR2 YYEEEE. The CDR3 sequence: CASSFRGQGNTEAFF. The DNA of the CDR3 is TGTGCCAGCAGCTTCAGGGGGCAGGGGAACACTGAAGCTTTCTTT.

The table lists this clone with a few counts. The chain couples TRBV7-2 to TRBJ2-5; D might be TRBD2 (7 bases). This CDR3 comprises 14 residues. Deletions cut 4 bases from V and 6 bases from J, with 15 bases between. The germline gives CDR1 SGHTA, CDR2 FQGNSA. The CDR3 DNA reads as TGTGCCAGCAGCTCTCGGTGGGGGGGCCAGACCCAGTACTTC. Amino acid sequence: CASSSRWGGQTQYF.